Presented here are 30 T cell receptor beta chains from one specimen sequenced in a study of vaccination effects on CD4 cells after COVID-19 (dated by TCRdb to between 2021 and 2023). The library was obtained by the immunoSEQ multiplex PCR assay. TCRdb holds this immuneACCESS table with in-frame rearrangements only. Some clones are missing; in checked studies, unresolved V genes explain under half, and the rest has no known cause. This sample has tens of thousands of clones in its table, and roughly three quarters of those were observed once. 10% to 15% of the sample rests with the top ten. After around 11 days of culture, CD4+ T cells were isolated with the EasySep CD4+ T cell isolation kit. Their cognate antigens are unknown. The starting material was CD4+ T cells from PBMCs cultured without peptide, obtained before COVID-19 vaccination. All receptors come from a human donor who had a prior SARS-CoV-2 infection.

The V and J genes are TRBV9 and TRBJ2-5; 11 bases are shared with TRBD2. The CDR3 contains 17 residues. The germline V gene encodes CDR1 SGDLS and CDR2 YYNGEE. Unmatched junction bases numbered 9, after V lost 0 bases and J lost 5 bases. The CDR3 loop is CASSVGSGGAPLETQYF. The CDR3 DNA sequence: TGTGCCAGCAGCGTAGGTAGCGGGGGGGCCCCTTTGGAGACCCAGTACTTC.

The genes are TRBV5-4 and TRBJ1-6, with TRBD1 matching 8 bases. With 2 bases clipped from V and 1 base from J, the junction kept 5 bases outside the gene matches. The germline V gene has CDR1 SGHNT and CDR2 YYREEE (reference sequence). CDR3 length: 17 amino acids. CDR3 region: CASSFTGGISYNSPLHF. As DNA, the CDR3 is TGTGCCAGCAGCTTCACAGGGGGAATTTCCTATAATTCACCCCTCCACTTT.

The rearrangement uses TRBV6-1 and TRBJ1-4, with a tentative D call TRBD1 (6 bases). Per germline, CDR1 MNHNS and CDR2 SASEGT. The CDR3 runs 14 residues. The V gene lost 3 bases and the J gene lost 6 bases, with 11 bases spanning the gap. CDR3 sequence reads: CASSDGGGYEKLFF. The CDR3 region has the DNA TGTGCCAGCAGTGATGGGGGGGGCTATGAAAAACTGTTTTTT.

CDR3 protein: CASPEGFKWAYGYTF. CDR3 sequence (DNA): TGCGCCAGCCCCGAGGGGTTTAAGTGGGCTTACGGCTACACCTTC. The gene calls are TRBV5-1 and TRBJ1-2; weak D call: TRBD1 (5 bases). Germline values: CDR1 SGHRS, CDR2 YFSETQ. This CDR3 is built from 15 residues. Trimming took 7 bases from V and 8 from J, leaving 24 bases between them.

The V gene is TRBV5-8, the J gene TRBJ1-4; D is unresolved. This CDR3 region has 15 residues. CDR1 SGHTS and CDR2 YDEGEE come from the germline V gene. Between the trimmed V and J ends, which lost 4 bases and 1 base, there was a span of 11 bases. CDR3 sequence (DNA): TGTGCCAGCAGCCCACTCCGGGGAACTAATGAAAAACTGTTTTTT. This translates into CASSPLRGTNEKLFF.

This rearrangement joins TRBV20-1 to TRBJ2-7, with 12 bases that match TRBD1. Trimming cost V 3 bases and J 4 bases; bases outside gene matches: 10. The CDR3 is 16 residues long. Looked up from germline, CDR1 is DFQATT and CDR2 is SNEGSKA (reference sequence). CDR3 nucleotide sequence: TGCAGTGCTAGTGCTGCCGGGACAGGGGGCTCTTACGAGCAGTACTTC. This translates into CSASAAGTGGSYEQYF.

This chain uses TRBV4-3 with TRBJ2-1; the D is unclear. The CDR3 runs to 13 residues. With 0 bases removed from V and 3 bases from J, the gap between germline ends came to 3 bases. Germline CDR1 reads LGHNA; CDR2 reads YSLEER. The CDR3 DNA sequence: TGCGCCAGCAGCCAAGATTTCTACAATGAGCAGTTCTTC. Protein product: CASSQDFYNEQFF.

The rearrangement uses TRBV12-3 or TRBV12-4 and TRBJ1-3, with D uncertain. The CDR3 length is 13 residues. Deletions cut 6 bases from V and 0 bases from J, with 6 bases between. The CDR3 nucleotides read TGTGCCAGCAGGCAGAACTCTGGAAACACCATATATTTT. Translating it yields CASRQNSGNTIYF.

The V gene is TRBV6-4, the J gene TRBJ2-5; TRBD1 agrees at 8 bases. CDR3 length: 15 amino acids. Germline CDR1 is MRHNA and CDR2 is SNTAGT. Trimming removed 8 bases from V and 4 bases from J; junction bases left unmatched: 12. The CDR3: CASVLGQGGRETQYF. The CDR3 nucleotides read TGTGCCAGCGTCCTCGGACAGGGCGGGCGAGAGACCCAGTACTTC.

The genes are TRBV25-1 and TRBJ2-7, with D uncertain. The V end lost 2 bases, the J end lost 7 bases, and 9 bases lay between the germline ends. Germline CDR1 MGHDK, CDR2 SYGVNS. The CDR3 is 12 residues long. CDR3 loop: CASSEDRREQYF. Here the CDR3 DNA reads TGTGCCAGCAGTGAAGATCGGCGGGAGCAGTACTTC.

This clone has only a few counts. The genes are TRBV5-1 and TRBJ2-3; 12 nucleotides align to TRBD1. The CDR3 extends over 14 amino acids. V lost 5 bases to trimming and J lost 2 bases; unmatched junction nucleotides: 0. Germline CDR1 and CDR2: SGHRS and YFSETQ. CDR3 nucleotides: TGCGCCAGCAGGGGACAGGGGGCCACAGATACGCAGTATTTT. Protein product: CASRGQGATDTQYF.

The chain employs TRBV9 and TRBJ1-2; D might be TRBD1 (5 bases). This CDR3 spans 14 amino acids. CDR1 and CDR2 (germline): SGDLS, YYNGEE. Trimming took off 0 bases at V and 7 bases at J, with 13 bases between the two ends. CDR3 loop: CASSVVGRVGGYTF. The DNA of the CDR3 is TGTGCCAGCAGCGTAGTAGGCAGGGTCGGTGGCTACACCTTC. The full variable domain, with the rest looked up from reference TRBV9 and TRBJ1-2, is DSGVTQTPKHLITATGQRVTLRCSPRSGDLSVYWYQQSLDQGLQFLIQYYNGEERAKGNILERFSAQQFPDLHSELNLSSLELGDSALYFCASSVVGRVGGYTFGSGTRLTVV.

This sequence joins TRBV9 and TRBJ2-4, with D perhaps matching TRBD2 (5 bases). CDR1 and CDR2 (germline): SGDLS, YYNGEE. The CDR3 sequence is 14 residues long. With 4 bases removed from V and 0 bases from J, the gap between germline ends came to 8 bases. CDR3 DNA sequence: TGTGCCAGCAGCCCCCGGGGAGCCAAAAACATTCAGTACTTC. Protein product: CASSPRGAKNIQYF.

V usage is TRBV11-3 and J usage is TRBJ2-1; 8 bases fit TRBD1. J gave up 9 bases and V 5 bases, and 9 bases lay outside the gene matches. The CDR3 has 14 amino acids. The germline V gene has CDR1 SGHNT and CDR2 YENEEA. CDR3: CASSHPDRELEQFF. The CDR3, as DNA: TGTGCCAGCAGCCACCCGGACAGGGAACTTGAGCAGTTCTTC.

This clone was recorded once. The chain employs TRBV7-6 and TRBJ1-5; 8 bases match TRBD1. Germline CDR1 reads SGHVS; CDR2 reads FNYEAQ. The trim removed 1 base at V and 7 bases at J, leaving 15 bases unmatched. The CDR3 runs to 18 residues. Written as DNA, the CDR3 is TGTGCCAGCAGCTTAGAGGGGGGGGACAGGTTATATTCGCAGCCCCAGCATTTT. Protein: CASSLEGGDRLYSQPQHF.

This chain connects TRBV20-1 to TRBJ1-5; possible D gene TRBD1, 5 bases. The CDR3 has 13 amino acids. V lost 3 bases, J lost 7 bases, and 13 bases lay in between. The germline V gene encodes CDR1 DFQATT and CDR2 SNEGSKA (reference sequence). CDR3 sequence reads: CSASPGAGQPQHF. The CDR3 DNA reads TGCAGTGCTAGTCCCGGGGCCGGGCAGCCCCAGCATTTT.

V and J are TRBV7-9 and TRBJ2-5, with TRBD2 as a possible D gene (7 bases). This CDR3 has 14 amino acids. Per germline, CDR1 SEHNR and CDR2 FQNEAQ (reference sequence). V was pared by 0 bases and J by 14 bases, with 19 bases between. Written as DNA, the CDR3 is TGTGCCAGCAGCTTAGCTCCCCGGGGGGCGTCTGCCTACTTC. As protein: CASSLAPRGASAYF.

This clone was seen a few times. This sequence joins TRBV5-1 and TRBJ1-6; TRBD1 might be the D (6 bases). The CDR3 spans 15 residues. The germline V gene has CDR1 SGHRS and CDR2 YFSETQ. Trimming removed 0 bases from V and 5 bases from J, with 9 bases in between. The CDR3 nucleotides are TGCGCCAGCAGCTTGGACAGGGCCCATAATTCACCCCTCCACTTT. This sequence encodes CASSLDRAHNSPLHF.

The V gene is TRBV24-1, the J gene TRBJ2-3; D might be TRBD1 (6 bases). The V end was cut by 2 bases, the J end by 3 bases, with 11 bases between. CDR3 length: 15 amino acids. CDR1 and CDR2 (germline): KGHDR, SFDVKD. CDR3 sequence (DNA): TGTGCCACCAGTGATTCGGGCAGGGGAACAGATACGCAGTATTTT. Translated: CATSDSGRGTDTQYF.

The chain links TRBV3-1 (or the pseudogene TRBV3-2) to TRBJ2-3, with D hard to call. Germline V gene lookup returns CDR1 LGHDT and CDR2 YNNKEL (reference sequence). The CDR3 runs 11 residues. The V and J ends lost 3 bases and 6 bases respectively, with 4 bases between them. CDR3 region: CASSQSDTQYF. DNA of the CDR3: TGTGCCAGCAGCCAGTCGGATACGCAGTATTTT.

V gene TRBV6-1 combines with J gene TRBJ2-3; D gene ambiguous. Trimming shortened V by 8 bases and J by 6 bases, and 15 bases separated the two germline ends. Germline V gene lookup returns CDR1 MNHNS and CDR2 SASEGT. The CDR3 consists of 13 residues. The CDR3 DNA is TGTGCCAGCCGGCGGAGCTTGGGGGATACGCAGTATTTT. Protein product: CASRRSLGDTQYF.

A few counts support this clone. The chain employs TRBV7-9 and TRBJ1-2, with D uncertain. V lost 5 bases, J lost 4 bases, and 8 bases lay in between. The CDR3 spans 12 residues. Germline V gene data show CDR1 as SEHNR and CDR2 as FQNEAQ (reference sequence). The CDR3 spells CASSPRIYGYTF. The CDR3 nucleotides read TGTGCCAGCAGCCCCAGGATCTATGGCTACACCTTC.

The chain links TRBV7-9 to TRBJ2-7, with 10 bases that match TRBD1. The ends lost 4 bases at V and 4 bases at J; junction bases unmatched: 4. This CDR3 is 14 amino acids long. Germline lookup yields CDR1 SEHNR and CDR2 FQNEAQ (reference sequence). For the CDR3, the DNA is TGTGCCAGCAGCTCGACAGGGGGCATATACGAGCAGTACTTC. This encodes CASSSTGGIYEQYF.

This clone was detected once. V is TRBV7-9 and J is TRBJ2-2; D unclear. Trimming took 5 bases from V and 8 from J, leaving 12 bases between them. This CDR3 has 13 amino acids. Germline V gene data show CDR1 as SEHNR and CDR2 as FQNEAQ (reference sequence). CDR3 residues: CASSPHFRGELFF. CDR3 nucleotides: TGTGCCAGCAGCCCCCATTTCCGGGGGGAGCTGTTTTTT.

This clone was seen only a few times. The rearrangement joins TRBV7-3 to TRBJ1-6; D uncertain. The germline V gene has CDR1 SGHTA and CDR2 FQGTGA. V dropped 2 bases and J dropped 7 bases, with 6 bases sitting between them. The CDR3 extends over 13 amino acids. The CDR3, as DNA: TGTGCCAGCAGCTTACCGGGGAATTCACCCCTCCACTTT. Its translation: CASSLPGNSPLHF. Supplemented by reference TRBV7-3 and TRBJ1-6, the full variable domain reads GAGVSQTPSNKVTEKGKYVELRCDPISGHTALYWYRQSLGQGPEFLIYFQGTGAADDSGLPNDRFFAVRPEGSVSTLKIQRTERGDSAVYLCASSLPGNSPLHFGNGTRLTVT.

This clone was recorded a few times. This sequence joins TRBV4-2 and TRBJ2-1; TRBD2 matches at 8 bases. Germline assignment: CDR1 LGHNA and CDR2 YNFKEQ. This CDR3 spans 16 amino acids. The junction had 7 bases not matched to a gene; V was cut back by 0 bases and J by 6 bases. CDR3 loop: CASSQESGGDSNEQFF. The DNA for the CDR3 is TGTGCCAGCAGCCAAGAATCGGGAGGGGATAGCAATGAGCAGTTCTTC.

The chain recombines TRBV6-2 or TRBV6-3 with TRBJ2-3; D gene unclear. Between the trimmed V and J ends, which lost 6 bases and 7 bases, there was a span of 14 bases. This CDR3 spans 13 amino acids. CDR1 and CDR2 from the germline V gene are MNHEY and SVGEGT. CDR3 amino acids: CASSLTGLNTQYF. In DNA form, the CDR3 reads TGTGCCAGCAGCCTAACGGGCTTGAATACGCAGTATTTT.

This clone was recorded once. The rearrangement links TRBV10-3 to TRBJ2-7; 14 nucleotides line up with TRBD2. The CDR3 is 14 residues long. V shed 9 bases, J shed 6 bases, and the junction held 7 bases outside the gene matches. Per the germline V gene, CDR1 is ENHRY and CDR2 is SYGVKD. The DNA for the CDR3 is TGTGCCATATCAGGACTAGCGGGGGGAAGCGAGCAGTACTTC. It codes for CAISGLAGGSEQYF.

The chain couples TRBV7-6 to TRBJ2-3, with 9 bases aligning to TRBD2. Trimming took 3 bases from V and 2 from J; bases not matched to a gene: 12. The CDR3 consists of 18 residues. Germline CDR1 SGHVS, CDR2 FNYEAQ. CDR3 DNA: TGTGCCAGCAGCTTCCCCTTTTGGGCGGGGGGGTTCACAGATACGCAGTATTTT. Its protein product is CASSFPFWAGGFTDTQYF.

The gene calls are TRBV2 and TRBJ2-5; TRBD2 is a possible D gene (6 bases). V lost 7 bases and J lost 4, with 16 bases in between. The CDR3 extends over 14 amino acids. CDR1 is SNHLY and CDR2 is FYNNEI in the germline V gene. The CDR3 sequence is CASNQLVGGETQYF. In nucleotides, the CDR3 is TGTGCCAGCAACCAACTAGTCGGGGGAGAGACCCAGTACTTC. Together with reference TRBV2 and TRBJ2-5, the CDR3 gives the full variable domain: EPEVTQTPSHQVTQMGQEVILRCVPISNHLYFYWYRQILGQKVEFLVSFYNNEISEKSEIFDDQFSVERPDGSNFTLKIRSTKLEDSAMYFCASNQLVGGETQYFGPGTRLLVL.